These T cell receptor beta chains were read from a single sample in a study of blood T cells in healthy people across ages. Each CDR3 protein is one row after TCRdb ran MiXCR on the 5' RACE reads. The sample consists of approximately 800,000 distinct CDR3 sequences, roughly 50% of them appearing once. The sequenced sample was blood. The receptors derive from an elderly man in good health. Both conserved end residues are part of each CDR3.

TRBJ2-7 TRBV10-3 CAIKKLAGDEQYF
TRBJ2-3 TRBV20-1 CSASIPAGGTDTQYF
TRBJ1-2 TRBV29-1 CSVGGGAFTF
TRBJ2-2 TRBV5-1 CASSLTIGTDNGELFF
TRBJ2-1 TRBV29-1 CSVVGRRSYNEQFF
TRBJ2-1 TRBV7-9 CASREAGVVNEQFF
TRBJ2-4 TRBV7-9 CASSPPTSGSIAKNIQYF
TRBJ2-7 TRBV28 CAITGTGPYEQYF
TRBJ2-7 TRBV28 CASSLELAGEYEQYF
TRBJ1-2 TRBV2 CASSFSSGGPYGYTF
TRBJ1-2 TRBV7-2 CASSSAGKDYGYTF
TRBJ2-4 TRBV29-1 CSVEGDRGVAKNIQYF
TRBJ2-1 TRBV3-1 CASSQGLAGGVQFF
TRBJ1-1 TRBV5-6 CASNLREFGVNTEAFF
. TRBV10-3 CVISDSQETQYF
TRBJ1-2 TRBV11-2 CASSLVAGYGYTF
TRBJ1-2 TRBV2 CASSVEQGGYGYTF
. TRBV6-2/TRBV6-3 CASRKSGRAGETQYF
TRBJ1-5 TRBV29-1 CSVGAGDGNQPQHF
TRBJ2-4 TRBV12-3/TRBV12-4 CASSPGVRTKNIQYF
. TRBV5-1 CASSYTPGEAYEQYF
TRBJ2-4 TRBV12-3/TRBV12-4 CASNRVGRGGLQYF